Below, 21 T cell receptor beta chains from the same sample are listed, as sequenced in a study of shared clonotypes between healthy human individuals. TCRdb's copy holds only in-frame clones and misses some; the assay was immunoSEQ multiplex PCR. Among roughly 400,000 clones, about 96% were seen once, and the ten largest hold approximately 0.32%. The source material was memory CD8+ T cells sorted from blood. The subset: CD45RO+ cells pooled with CCR7-negative TemRA cells. The receptors here all came from a man aged 25 to 45 in good health.

The V call is TRBV9, the J call TRBJ2-2; 10 nucleotides agree with TRBD2. The CDR3 is 16 residues long. The germline V gene encodes CDR1 SGDLS and CDR2 YYNGEE. V shed 3 bases, J shed 5 bases, and the junction held 7 bases outside the gene matches. Here the CDR3 reads CASSATSGRVTGELFF. The DNA for the CDR3 is TGTGCCAGCAGCGCCACGAGCGGGAGGGTTACCGGGGAGCTGTTTTTT.

This chain joins TRBV5-6 and TRBJ2-3; D may be TRBD2 (6 bases). The CDR3 extends over 13 amino acids. V was clipped by 5 bases and J by 3 bases, with 10 bases between them. CDR1 SGHDT and CDR2 YYEEEE come from the germline V gene. The CDR3 sequence is CASSWDFTDTQYF. DNA of the CDR3: TGTGCCAGCAGTTGGGACTTTACAGATACGCAGTATTTT.

This clone was detected a few times. The chain employs TRBV6-5 and TRBJ1-2; D is possibly TRBD1 (5 bases). V shed 4 bases and J shed 1 base, with 10 bases lying between them. Germline V gene data show CDR1 as MNHEY and CDR2 as SVGAGI. CDR3 length equals 14 residues. CDR3 nucleotides: TGTGCCAGCAGTTCCGGAAGGGGTAACTATGGCTACACCTTC. The encoded protein is CASSSGRGNYGYTF.

This clone showed up just a few times. This sample also contains other DNA sequences that code for the same CDR3. The rearrangement joins TRBV5-1 to TRBJ2-5, with D maybe TRBD2 (5 bases). V was trimmed by 2 bases and J by 5 bases, leaving 10 bases between them. The CDR3 extends over 13 amino acids. Germline lookup yields CDR1 SGHRS and CDR2 YFSETQ. The DNA of the CDR3 is TGCGCCAGCAGCTTAGGCGGGTTGGAGACCCAGTACTTC. It yields the protein CASSLGGLETQYF.

This sequence joins TRBV6-1 and TRBJ2-1; TRBD2 matches at 9 bases. Germline V CDR1 and CDR2: MNHNS, SASEGT. V shed 7 bases, J shed 5 bases, and the junction held 9 bases outside the gene matches. The CDR3 has 15 residues. For the CDR3, the DNA is TGTGCCAGCAACGTTGGGGCTAGCGGGAACAATGAGCAGTTCTTC. Translated, it gives CASNVGASGNNEQFF.

CDR3 loop: CASTNSLLYGYTF. The CDR3 DNA reads TGCGCCAGTACCAACTCCCTACTCTATGGCTACACCTTC. The gene calls are TRBV5-1 and TRBJ1-2; no reliable D call. The ends were cut back, 8 bases at V and 4 bases at J, with 15 bases in the middle. The CDR3 sequence is 13 residues long. The germline V gene has CDR1 SGHRS and CDR2 YFSETQ.

The chain carries TRBV5-6 and TRBJ2-7; TRBD1 agrees at 8 bases. Germline V gene data show CDR1 as SGHDT and CDR2 as YYEEEE. This CDR3 spans 15 amino acids. After removal of 4 bases from V and 0 bases from J, the junction contained 6 bases not matched to a gene. CDR3 loop: CASSRGQGFSYEQYF. DNA of the CDR3: TGTGCCAGCAGCAGAGGACAGGGTTTCTCCTACGAGCAGTACTTC.

The rearrangement uses TRBV27 and TRBJ2-2, with D hard to call. This CDR3 has 15 residues. Germline V lookup: CDR1 MNHEY, CDR2 SMNVEV (reference sequence). Between the trimmed V and J ends, which lost 4 bases and 6 bases, there was a span of 15 bases. The CDR3: CASSWYPPGSGELFF. The CDR3 nucleotides are TGTGCCAGCAGTTGGTACCCCCCAGGTTCCGGGGAGCTGTTTTTT.

The chain uses TRBV5-6 and TRBJ1-1, with TRBD1 matching over 9 bases. In germline, CDR1 is SGHDT, CDR2 YYEEEE. This CDR3 has 13 residues. Trimming cost V 0 bases and J 12 bases; bases outside gene matches: 6. CDR3 sequence: CASSLGPGQGSFF. The CDR3 DNA is TGTGCCAGCAGCTTGGGGCCGGGACAGGGTTCTTTCTTT.

The chain carries TRBV11-1 and TRBJ2-7; TRBD1 matches at 11 bases. The V segment lost 6 bases and the J segment 5 bases; nucleotides outside the gene matches: 9. Germline CDR1 SGHAT, CDR2 FQDESV (reference sequence). The CDR3 sequence is 15 residues long. The CDR3 sequence is CASSFWGQGDHEQYF. In DNA form, the CDR3 reads TGTGCCAGCAGTTTTTGGGGACAGGGGGACCACGAGCAGTACTTC.

This clone was recorded only once. The rearrangement links TRBV4-1 to TRBJ2-1; 8 bases fit TRBD2. Germline V lookup: CDR1 MGHRA, CDR2 YSYEKL. This CDR3 has 17 amino acids. With V trimmed by 0 bases and J by 9 bases, 13 bases remained unmatched. The CDR3 region is CASSQEPSGSQGTEQFF. For the CDR3, the DNA is TGCGCCAGCAGCCAAGAGCCCAGCGGGAGTCAAGGTACTGAGCAGTTCTTC.

This chain uses TRBV5-1 with TRBJ2-1, with D tentatively TRBD1 (7 bases). Trimming took off 1 base at V and 6 bases at J, with 11 bases between the two ends. The CDR3 is 14 amino acids. Germline V CDR1 and CDR2: SGHRS, YFSETQ. Here the CDR3 DNA reads TGCGCCAGCAGCTTGCAGGGGGGAAGCAATGAGCAGTTCTTC. The encoded protein is CASSLQGGSNEQFF. The full variable domain, its missing parts supplied by reference TRBV5-1 and TRBJ2-1, is KAGVTQTPRYLIKTRGQQVTLSCSPISGHRSVSWYQQTPGQGLQFLFEYFSETQRNKGNFPGRFSGRQFSNSRSEMNVSTLELGDSALYLCASSLQGGSNEQFFGPGTRLTVL.

The V and J genes are TRBV9 and TRBJ2-1; 7 bases are a match to TRBD2. Germline V gene sequence: CDR1 SGDLS, CDR2 YYNGEE. This CDR3 comprises 15 residues. J lost 9 bases, V lost 0 bases, and 9 bases had no gene match. The CDR3 here is CASSVDWGRAGEQFF. In DNA form, the CDR3 reads TGTGCCAGCAGCGTAGATTGGGGGAGGGCGGGTGAGCAGTTCTTC.

CDR3 residues: CASSTRTGELFF. The CDR3 DNA follows: TGTGCCAGCAGCACCCGCACCGGGGAGCTGTTTTTT. This chain joins TRBV9 and TRBJ2-2; D ambiguous. The V gene's germline CDR1 is SGDLS and CDR2 YYNGEE. Trimming took off 4 bases at V and 4 bases at J, with 5 bases between the two ends. The CDR3 runs 12 residues.

This clone has only one observation. V is TRBV30 and J is TRBJ2-4; D is uncertain. V lost 5 bases and J 7 bases, leaving 9 bases between the germline ends. Germline CDR1 GTSNPN, CDR2 SVGIG (reference sequence). The CDR3 is made up of 11 amino acids. The CDR3 sequence is CAWAQANIQYF. The CDR3 DNA sequence: TGTGCCTGGGCCCAGGCGAACATTCAGTACTTC.

The V call is TRBV2, the J call TRBJ1-5; D unresolved. Germline CDR1 reads SNHLY; CDR2 reads FYNNEI. The V end was cut by 4 bases, the J end by 3 bases, with 16 bases between. The CDR3 has 16 residues. This CDR3 is CASSADGYGPNQPQHF. The CDR3 coding sequence is TGTGCCAGCAGTGCCGACGGATACGGCCCCAATCAGCCCCAGCATTTT.

The chain couples TRBV30 to TRBJ1-3; D gene ambiguous. Trimming took 2 bases from V and 0 from J, leaving 11 bases between them. The CDR3 runs to 15 residues. CDR1 GTSNPN and CDR2 SVGIG come from the germline V gene (reference sequence). For the CDR3, the DNA is TGTGCCTGGAGTAGACTAGCGTCCTCTGGAAACACCATATATTTT. This sequence encodes CAWSRLASSGNTIYF.

The gene calls are TRBV9 and TRBJ2-7; D may match TRBD1 or TRBD2 (5 bases each). V was cut by 0 bases and J by 1 base, with 5 bases left in between. Germline lookup yields CDR1 SGDLS and CDR2 YYNGEE. The CDR3 has 13 residues. Here the CDR3 DNA reads TGTGCCAGCAGCGTAGGGGGGTCCTACGAGCAGTACTTC. Translation gives CASSVGGSYEQYF.

J is TRBJ2-3 and V is TRBV9; TRBD2 might be the D (6 bases). This CDR3 is built from 13 residues. V dropped 3 bases and J dropped 8 bases, with 13 bases sitting between them. The germline CDR1 and CDR2 sequences are SGDLS and YYNGEE. The CDR3 DNA is TGTGCCAGCAGCGACGCGAGGGGACTTACGCAGTATTTT. Its translation is CASSDARGLTQYF.

This chain links TRBV11-2 with TRBJ2-1; TRBD2 matches at 9 bases. This CDR3 is 14 amino acids long. Per the germline V gene, CDR1 is SGHAT and CDR2 is FQNNGV. Trimming removed 7 bases from V and 15 bases from J; junction bases left unmatched: 16. Here the CDR3 reads CASIPTGTSSISFF. CDR3 coding DNA: TGTGCCAGCATCCCTACCGGGACTAGCAGTATTTCGTTCTTC.

The chain couples TRBV11-2 to TRBJ2-1; 11 bases agree with TRBD2. V was pared by 6 bases and J by 9 bases, with 13 bases of the junction left unmatched. CDR3 length equals 16 residues. CDR1 is SGHAT, CDR2 FQNNGV, per germline. The CDR3 bases are TGTGCCAGCAGTCCACTTAGCGGGAGGGCCTTCAGTGAGCAGTTCTTC. Protein: CASSPLSGRAFSEQFF. Supplemented by reference TRBV11-2 and TRBJ2-1, the full variable domain reads EAGVAQSPRYKIIEKRQSVAFWCNPISGHATLYWYQQILGQGPKLLIQFQNNGVVDDSQLPKDRFSAERLKGVDSTLKIQPAKLEDSAVYLCASSPLSGRAFSEQFFGPGTRLTVL.